This entry lists 24 T cell receptor beta chains sequenced from one sample in a study of identical twins. TCRdb reprocessed the 5' RACE reads with MiXCR, giving one entry per CDR3 protein. The sample includes about 500,000 distinct CDR3 sequences, roughly an eighth seen only once; the top ten take approximately 1%. In addition, the sample was reused for a study of yellow fever vaccine responses in identical twins.

The source material was CD4+ T cells sorted from blood. Receptors originate from a woman younger than 30 in good health.

This clonotype occurred a few times. The V call is TRBV15, the J call TRBJ2-2, with D hard to call. Germline lookup yields CDR1 LNHNV and CDR2 YYDKDF (reference sequence). The V end was cut by 4 bases, the J end by 1 base, with 10 bases between. The CDR3 loop spans 15 amino acids. The DNA of the CDR3 is TGTGCCACCAGCAACGGACCCCGGAACACCGGGGAGCTGTTTTTT. Translation gives CATSNGPRNTGELFF.

The table lists this clonotype with many counts. V usage is TRBV25-1 and J usage is TRBJ2-5; D remains unclear. V was clipped by 6 bases and J by 6 bases, with 14 bases between them. The CDR3 consists of 13 residues. CDR1 is MGHDK, CDR2 SYGVNS, per germline. The DNA for the CDR3 is TGTGCCAGCAGCATCCCCCAACCGAAGACCCAGTACTTC. Encoded protein: CASSIPQPKTQYF.

In DNA form, the CDR3 reads TGTGCCTGGGGGTCACAGGGGCTAAAGACCCAGTACTTC. Residues: CAWGSQGLKTQYF. This chain links TRBV30 with TRBJ2-5, with 7 bases identical to TRBD1. The CDR3 covers 13 residues. The V segment lost 5 bases and the J segment 6 bases; nucleotides outside the gene matches: 9. Per the germline V gene, CDR1 is GTSNPN and CDR2 is SVGIG (reference sequence).

The chain couples TRBV7-9 to TRBJ2-1; no definite D call. Per the germline V gene, CDR1 is SEHNR and CDR2 is FQNEAQ (reference sequence). V lost 3 bases to trimming and J lost 13 bases, with 13 bases between them. The CDR3 is 12 residues long. CDR3 loop: CASSFAHVSQFF. For the CDR3, the DNA is TGTGCCAGCAGCTTTGCTCATGTGAGCCAGTTCTTC. Based on the CDR3 plus reference TRBV7-9 and TRBJ2-1, the full variable domain is DTGVSQNPRHKITKRGQNVTFRCDPISEHNRLYWYRQTLGQGPEFLTYFQNEAQLEKSRLLSDRFSAERPKGSFSTLEIQRTEQGDSAMYLCASSFAHVSQFFGPGTRLTVL.

The CDR3 loop reads CAIRGQGSFYEQYF. The CDR3 DNA is TGTGCCATCAGGGGACAGGGAAGTTTCTACGAGCAGTACTTC. The chain employs TRBV10-3 and TRBJ2-7; 9 bases line up with TRBD1. Germline V gene lookup returns CDR1 ENHRY and CDR2 SYGVKD. The trim removed 6 bases at V and 3 bases at J, leaving 6 bases unmatched. This CDR3 contains 14 residues.

This clonotype was detected a few times. The V and J genes are TRBV20-1 and TRBJ2-1, with D tentatively TRBD1 or TRBD2 (5 bases each). The CDR3 is 13 residues long. CDR1 and CDR2 (germline): DFQATT, SNEGSKA (reference sequence). V was shortened by 4 bases and J by 3 bases, with 10 bases between the two germline ends. The CDR3 sequence is CSAIRGVYNEQFF. CDR3 DNA: TGCAGTGCTATCCGGGGCGTCTACAATGAGCAGTTCTTC.

This clonotype was counted ten times or more. The chain employs TRBV6-5 and TRBJ2-3, with 12 bases identical to TRBD2. This CDR3 is built from 16 residues. The J segment lost 1 base and the V segment lost 5 bases, leaving 4 bases of the junction unmatched. CDR1 is MNHEY and CDR2 is SVGAGI in the germline V gene. CDR3 DNA sequence: TGTGCCAGCAGTCCTAGACTAGCGGGGGGCACAGATACGCAGTATTTT. Its translation is CASSPRLAGGTDTQYF.

This clonotype has more than one count but fewer than ten. This chain connects TRBV28 to TRBJ2-7; 8 bases match TRBD1. The CDR3 is 15 residues long. The germline CDR1 and CDR2 sequences are MDHEN and SYDVKM. V lost 1 base and J lost 3; bases outside the gene matches: 5. In DNA form, the CDR3 reads TGTGCCAGCAGTTTATCTCTGACAGGGGACTACGAGCAGTACTTC. It specifies CASSLSLTGDYEQYF.

This clonotype was detected ten times or more. The chain has TRBV5-5 and TRBJ2-1, with 10 bases lining up with TRBD2. The CDR3 has 16 residues. The V gene's germline CDR1 is SGHKS and CDR2 YYEKEE (reference sequence). The ends lost 5 bases at V and 7 bases at J; junction bases unmatched: 12. As DNA, the CDR3 is TGTGCCAGCAGGGTGACCTCTAGCGGGAGTAAGAATGAGCAGTTCTTC. It codes for CASRVTSSGSKNEQFF.

This clonotype was counted only a few times. V gene TRBV4-3 combines with J gene TRBJ1-5, with D perhaps matching TRBD1 (5 bases). This CDR3 is 15 amino acids long. V was pared by 4 bases and J by 2 bases, with 12 bases between. Germline CDR1 reads LGHNA; CDR2 reads YSLEER. The CDR3 reads CASSPQGRGNQPQHF. CDR3 nucleotides: TGCGCCAGCAGCCCTCAGGGACGAGGCAATCAGCCCCAGCATTTT.

This clonotype was recorded many times. The chain employs TRBV29-1 and TRBJ2-1; no clear D. The CDR3 contains 10 residues. The V gene lost 6 bases and the J gene lost 9 bases, with 9 bases spanning the gap. Germline V gene sequence: CDR1 SQVTM, CDR2 ANQGSEA. CDR3 sequence: CSVQVLEQFF. CDR3 nucleotides: TGCAGCGTGCAGGTACTTGAGCAGTTCTTC.

This clonotype has just a few counts. The chain employs TRBV5-6 and TRBJ1-5, with D hard to call. V lost 1 base and J 4 bases, leaving 12 bases between the germline ends. Per germline, CDR1 SGHDT and CDR2 YYEEEE. CDR3 length: 15 residues. The CDR3 DNA is TGTGCCAGCAGCTTGAGGCCCGGACCTAATCAGCCCCAGCATTTT. This translates into CASSLRPGPNQPQHF.

This clonotype was counted at least ten times. The V call is TRBV28, the J call TRBJ2-7; D perhaps matches TRBD2 (5 bases). Per germline, CDR1 MDHEN and CDR2 SYDVKM. This CDR3 has 12 residues. The V end was cut by 6 bases, the J end by 3 bases, with 9 bases between. CDR3 amino acids: CASRLLGYEQYF. The CDR3 bases are TGTGCCAGCAGACTACTAGGCTACGAGCAGTACTTC.

This chain connects TRBV6-2 or TRBV6-3 to TRBJ1-5, with 7 bases lining up with TRBD1. V lost 5 bases, J lost 3 bases, and 10 bases stayed unmatched. The CDR3 runs 16 residues. Germline V gene data show CDR1 as MNHEY and CDR2 as SVGEGT. CDR3 in amino acids: CASSRPGTAFNQPQHF. The CDR3 nucleotides read TGTGCCAGCAGTCGACCCGGGACAGCCTTCAATCAGCCCCAGCATTTT.

This clonotype was observed a few times. This rearrangement joins TRBV3-1 to TRBJ1-5; 9 nucleotides agree with TRBD1. The V gene's germline CDR1 is LGHDT and CDR2 YNNKEL (reference sequence). V lost 3 bases, J lost 4 bases, and 4 bases stayed unmatched. CDR3 size: 15 residues. CDR3 sequence reads: CASSQAGTGNQPQHF. CDR3 nucleotides: TGTGCCAGCAGCCAGGCCGGGACAGGGAATCAGCCCCAGCATTTT.

The chain combines TRBV7-8 with TRBJ2-7; 7 positions match TRBD1. The CDR3 contains 17 residues. Germline-derived CDR1 and CDR2 are SGHVS and FQNEAQ. V shed 3 bases and J 0 bases; nucleotides not matched to a gene: 11. CDR3 nucleotide sequence: TGTGCCAGCAGCTTCCGGGACAGCCGGACCAGCTCCTACGAGCAGTACTTC. It codes for CASSFRDSRTSSYEQYF.

This clonotype was detected only a few times. The chain employs TRBV3-1 and TRBJ2-1, with 14 bases fitting TRBD2. Trimming cost V 4 bases and J 6 bases; bases outside gene matches: 5. Looked up from germline, CDR1 is LGHDT and CDR2 is YNNKEL (reference sequence). The CDR3 is made up of 16 amino acids. CDR3: CASSPVTSGRGNEQFF. Written as DNA, the CDR3 is TGTGCCAGCAGCCCGGTGACTAGCGGGAGGGGCAATGAGCAGTTCTTC.

This clonotype appeared a few times. J is TRBJ1-1 and V is TRBV29-1; 9 bases fit TRBD1. CDR3 length: 13 residues. The ends lost 7 bases at V and 0 bases at J; junction bases unmatched: 3. Germline CDR1 reads SQVTM; CDR2 reads ANQGSEA. The CDR3 spells CSARTGVNTEAFF. The CDR3, as DNA: TGCAGCGCCAGGACAGGGGTGAACACTGAAGCTTTCTTT.

Only a few counts were recorded for this clonotype. CDR3 loop: CASSQDQTGLDSYEQYF. The CDR3 nucleotides read TGTGCCAGCAGCCAAGACCAGACAGGCCTCGACTCCTACGAGCAGTACTTC. The rearrangement joins TRBV4-2 to TRBJ2-7, with TRBD1 as a possible D gene (6 bases). Germline V lookup: CDR1 LGHNA, CDR2 YNFKEQ. V was cut by 0 bases and J by 0 bases, with 15 bases left in between. CDR3 size: 17 residues.

This clonotype came up a few times. The genes are TRBV7-2 and TRBJ2-1; maybe TRBD2 (5 bases). Trimming took 5 bases from V and 2 from J, leaving 13 bases between them. Per germline, CDR1 SGHTA and CDR2 FQGNSA. This CDR3 region has 15 residues. The CDR3 is CASSARDSAYNEQFF. The CDR3 DNA sequence: TGTGCCAGCAGCGCGAGGGATTCAGCCTACAATGAGCAGTTCTTC.

The chain has TRBV7-2 and TRBJ2-5, with D perhaps TRBD1 (6 bases). Germline-derived CDR1 and CDR2 are SGHTA and FQGNSA. The CDR3 contains 14 residues. Trimming stripped 1 base from V and 6 bases from J, with 12 bases between. CDR3 amino acids: CASSLGGQGQTQYF. CDR3 coding DNA: TGTGCCAGCAGCTTAGGCGGGCAGGGGCAGACCCAGTACTTC.

This clonotype occurred a few times. The V and J genes are TRBV20-1 and TRBJ2-1, with 7 bases aligning to TRBD2. V was clipped by 1 base and J by 8 bases; unmatched bases: 8. The CDR3 consists of 14 residues. Germline CDR1 reads DFQATT; CDR2 reads SNEGSKA (reference sequence). The CDR3 nucleotides are TGCAGTGCTAGAGGGGAGGGAGGGCCATATGAGCAGTTCTTC. It translates to CSARGEGGPYEQFF.

This clonotype came up a few times. This chain joins TRBV12-3 or TRBV12-4 and TRBJ2-7; D is possibly TRBD1 (6 bases). The CDR3 totals 12 residues. V was pared by 6 bases and J by 4 bases, with 10 bases between. The CDR3 DNA sequence: TGTGCCAGCAGGCAGGGGATATACGAGCAGTACTTC. Protein sequence: CASRQGIYEQYF.

The rearrangement links TRBV19 to TRBJ2-3, with D unresolved. Germline V gene lookup returns CDR1 LNHDA and CDR2 SQIVND (reference sequence). The CDR3 spans 12 residues. The V and J ends lost 7 bases and 2 bases respectively, with 7 bases between them. CDR3 nucleotide sequence: TGTGCCAGTAACGGCCTCACAGATACGCAGTATTTT. Protein sequence: CASNGLTDTQYF.